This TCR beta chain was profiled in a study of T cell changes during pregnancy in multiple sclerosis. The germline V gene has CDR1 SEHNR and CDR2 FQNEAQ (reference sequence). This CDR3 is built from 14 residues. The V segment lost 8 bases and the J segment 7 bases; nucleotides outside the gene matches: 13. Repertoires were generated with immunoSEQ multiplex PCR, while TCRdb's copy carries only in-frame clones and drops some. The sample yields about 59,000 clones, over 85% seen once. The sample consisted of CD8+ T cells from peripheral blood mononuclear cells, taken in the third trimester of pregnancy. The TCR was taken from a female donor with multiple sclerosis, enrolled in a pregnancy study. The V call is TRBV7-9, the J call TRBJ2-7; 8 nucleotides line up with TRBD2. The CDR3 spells CASRPGRGPWEQYF. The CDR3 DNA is TGTGCCAGCCGGCCCGGGAGGGGACCTTGGGAGCAGTACTTC.